This TCR beta chain was retrieved from a study of HIV-infected patients and healthy controls. TCRdb itself ran the 5' RACE reads through MiXCR, one entry per CDR3 protein. The sample records over 55,000 distinct CDR3 sequences, 15% to 20% being singletons. The CDR3 extends over 16 amino acids. V was shortened by 2 bases and J by 2 bases, with 13 bases between the two germline ends. Germline V lookup: CDR1 MNHEY, CDR2 SVGEGT. V is TRBV6-2 or TRBV6-3 and J is TRBJ1-5; no clear D. What was sequenced was CD4+ T cells from blood. The receptor comes from a human donor in good health. CDR3 amino acids: CASSYRQGPGNQPQHF. For the CDR3, the DNA is TGTGCCAGCAGTTACAGACAAGGGCCGGGCAATCAGCCCCAGCATTTT.